The clone carrying this TCR beta chain was observed a few times. Germline CDR1 is SEHNR and CDR2 is FQNEAQ (reference sequence). CDR3 length equals 13 residues. Trimming took off 10 bases at V and 6 bases at J, with 18 bases between the two ends. The data stem from a study of CD8+ T cells in alopecia areata. Study in general: Scalp area affected, as a percentage, set the severity score of treated patients.

Reverse transcription of extracted RNA yielded cDNA, which provided the sequencing template. Clones were sequenced by immunoSEQ multiplex PCR, and TCRdb holds only the in-frame ones, with some missing. The sample has around 60,000 clones, roughly 46% seen once. Treatment reported: oral pan-JAK inhibitor, 5-10 mg twice daily. In alopecia areata patients, both lesional scalp punch biopsies and peripheral blood were collected. This receptor was obtained from a human donor with alopecia areata. The rearrangement links TRBV7-9 to TRBJ1-2; D may be TRBD1 (5 bases). The sample here was CD8+ T cells sorted from blood, taken between weeks 36 and 40, from a patient treated with tofacitinib. The CDR3 sequence: CAMGDRDYDGYTF. The CDR3 DNA follows: TGTGCCATGGGGGACCGGGATTACGATGGCTACACCTTC.